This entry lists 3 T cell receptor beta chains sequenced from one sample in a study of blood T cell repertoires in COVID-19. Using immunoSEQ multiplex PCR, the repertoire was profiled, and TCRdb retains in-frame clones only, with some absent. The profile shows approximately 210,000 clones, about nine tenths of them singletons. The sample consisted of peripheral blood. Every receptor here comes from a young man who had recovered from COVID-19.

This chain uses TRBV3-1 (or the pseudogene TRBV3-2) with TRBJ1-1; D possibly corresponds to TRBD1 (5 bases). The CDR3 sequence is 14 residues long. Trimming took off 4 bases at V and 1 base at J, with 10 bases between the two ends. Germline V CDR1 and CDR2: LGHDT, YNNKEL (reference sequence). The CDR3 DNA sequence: TGTGCCAGCAGCCCACAGGTTTGGAACACTGAAGCTTTCTTT. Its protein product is CASSPQVWNTEAFF.

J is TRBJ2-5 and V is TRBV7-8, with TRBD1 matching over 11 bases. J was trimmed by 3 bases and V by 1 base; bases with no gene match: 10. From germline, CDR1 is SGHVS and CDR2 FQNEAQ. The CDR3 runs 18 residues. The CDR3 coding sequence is TGTGCCAGCAGCTTAGATTGGCGGGACAGGGGGGGAAAAGAGACCCAGTACTTC. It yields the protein CASSLDWRDRGGKETQYF.

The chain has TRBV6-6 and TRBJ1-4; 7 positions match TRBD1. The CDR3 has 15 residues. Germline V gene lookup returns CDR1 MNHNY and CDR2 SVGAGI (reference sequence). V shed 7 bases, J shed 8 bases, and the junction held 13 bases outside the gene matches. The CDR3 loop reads CASTPGAGGLEKLFF. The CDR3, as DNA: TGTGCCAGCACTCCAGGCGCAGGGGGTTTGGAAAAACTGTTTTTT.